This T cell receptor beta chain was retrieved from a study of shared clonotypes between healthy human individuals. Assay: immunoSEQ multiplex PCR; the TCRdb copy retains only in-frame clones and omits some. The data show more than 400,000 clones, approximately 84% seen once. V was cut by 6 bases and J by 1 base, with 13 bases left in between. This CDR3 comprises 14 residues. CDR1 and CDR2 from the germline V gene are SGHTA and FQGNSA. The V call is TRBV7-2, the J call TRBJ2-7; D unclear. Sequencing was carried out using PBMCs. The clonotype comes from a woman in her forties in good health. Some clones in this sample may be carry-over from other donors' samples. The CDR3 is CASRPPSGSYEQYF. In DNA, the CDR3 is TGTGCCAGCAGACCACCCTCCGGGTCCTACGAGCAGTACTTC.